Listed here are 23 T cell receptor beta chains from one sample, sequenced in a study of blood T cell repertoires in COVID-19. Produced via immunoSEQ multiplex PCR; TCRdb's table is partial and in-frame only. The sample includes 20,000 to 30,000 clones, roughly 80% seen only once; the top ten take over 20%. Sequenced: peripheral blood. All receptors derive from a human donor in a cohort sampled during active COVID-19.

This sequence joins TRBV7-6 and TRBJ2-5, with D possibly being TRBD1 (6 bases). The CDR3 consists of 16 residues. V was shortened by 6 bases and J by 2 bases, with 19 bases between the two germline ends. Looked up from germline, CDR1 is SGHVS and CDR2 is FNYEAQ. In DNA, the CDR3 is TGTGCCAGCAGACTAGGGTCGGGACACGTACAAGAGACCCAGTACTTC. Translated: CASRLGSGHVQETQYF. Looking up the rest from reference TRBV7-6 and TRBJ2-5 gives the full variable domain: GAGVSQSPRYKVTKRGQDVALRCDPISGHVSLYWYRQALGQGPEFLTYFNYEAQQDKSGLPNDRFSAERPEGSISTLTIQRTEQRDSAMYRCASRLGSGHVQETQYFGPGTRLLVL.

V is TRBV10-3 and J is TRBJ2-1; the match to TRBD2 covers 14 bases. Germline V lookup: CDR1 ENHRY, CDR2 SYGVKD. With V trimmed by 5 bases and J by 0 bases, 12 bases remained unmatched. The length of the CDR3 is 20 residues. The CDR3 DNA is TGTGCCATCAGTCAGGGGACTAGCGGGAGTCCAACGAGCTCCTACAATGAGCAGTTCTTC. It is translated as CAISQGTSGSPTSSYNEQFF.

The V and J genes are TRBV11-2 and TRBJ2-1; D gene unclear. CDR1 SGHAT and CDR2 FQNNGV come from the germline V gene. Trimming pared 5 bases from V and 0 bases from J, leaving 14 bases between. The CDR3 covers 16 residues. As DNA, the CDR3 is TGTGCCAGCAGCCCTCAGACTCTGATCTCCTACAATGAGCAGTTCTTC. Translating it yields CASSPQTLISYNEQFF.

J is TRBJ2-1 and V is TRBV5-1, with 8 bases aligning to TRBD2. The CDR3 runs to 14 residues. Germline assignment: CDR1 SGHRS and CDR2 YFSETQ. The V segment lost 4 bases and the J segment 5 bases; nucleotides outside the gene matches: 5. CDR3: CASSPGGWNNEQFF. The CDR3 coding sequence is TGCGCCAGCAGCCCGGGGGGGTGGAACAATGAGCAGTTCTTC.

This clone has more than one count but fewer than ten. The V gene is TRBV9, the J gene TRBJ2-3; D might be TRBD2 (6 bases). Between the trimmed V and J ends, which lost 2 bases and 2 bases, there was a span of 9 bases. The CDR3 consists of 14 residues. Germline CDR1 SGDLS, CDR2 YYNGEE. The CDR3 reads CASSVSGDTDTQYF. CDR3 bases: TGTGCCAGCAGCGTGTCGGGAGACACAGATACGCAGTATTTT.

V is TRBV5-4 and J is TRBJ1-1; D may be TRBD1 (5 bases). Per germline, CDR1 SGHNT and CDR2 YYREEE (reference sequence). This CDR3 has 13 amino acids. V was pared by 6 bases and J by 9 bases, with 18 bases between. The CDR3 region has the DNA TGTGCCAGCATCCTATGGGGGGGAAATAAAGCTTTCTTT. This sequence encodes CASILWGGNKAFF.

The chain has TRBV7-9 and TRBJ2-3; possibly TRBD1 for D (6 bases). The CDR3 has 13 residues. V was cut by 0 bases and J by 6 bases, with 7 bases left in between. The germline V gene encodes CDR1 SEHNR and CDR2 FQNEAQ (reference sequence). CDR3 protein: CASSLAGGDTQYF. In nucleotides, the CDR3 is TGTGCCAGCAGCTTAGCAGGGGGTGATACGCAGTATTTT.

This clone appeared a few times. The chain links TRBV6-5 to TRBJ2-1, with 8 nucleotides matching TRBD1. The CDR3 is 13 amino acids. Germline V CDR1 and CDR2: MNHEY, SVGAGI. Germline trimming cut 6 bases from V and 9 bases from J; bases unmatched to any gene: 7. As DNA, the CDR3 is TGTGCCAGCAGCCGCGGACAGGGTGGTGAGCAGTTCTTC. This translates into CASSRGQGGEQFF.

The chain employs TRBV7-9 and TRBJ2-3; TRBD2 agrees at 9 bases. Germline V gene lookup returns CDR1 SEHNR and CDR2 FQNEAQ (reference sequence). This CDR3 has 16 amino acids. Unmatched junction bases numbered 4, after V lost 1 base and J lost 2 bases. CDR3 in DNA: TGTGCCAGCAGCTTAGTAGGCGGGGGGGTCACAGATACGCAGTATTTT. Translating it yields CASSLVGGGVTDTQYF.

This chain joins TRBV3-1 (or the pseudogene TRBV3-2) and TRBJ2-7, with 9 bases aligning to TRBD2. The junction had 18 bases not matched to a gene; V was cut back by 5 bases and J by 4 bases. This CDR3 contains 18 residues. Germline values: CDR1 LGHDT, CDR2 YNNKEL (reference sequence). This CDR3 is CASSIKCRGSGRGYEQYF. The CDR3 nucleotides are TGTGCCAGCAGCATCAAATGTAGGGGTAGCGGGAGAGGGTACGAGCAGTACTTC.

This chain joins TRBV6-5 and TRBJ2-7, with a possible D match to TRBD2 (6 bases). Trimming left V 7 bases short and J 5 bases short, with 15 bases between. Looked up from germline, CDR1 is MNHEY and CDR2 is SVGAGI. This CDR3 region has 13 residues. Here the CDR3 reads CASTKGRSDEQYF. The CDR3 region has the DNA TGTGCCAGCACGAAGGGGAGGTCCGACGAGCAGTACTTC.

J is TRBJ1-1 and V is TRBV27, with D possibly matching TRBD1 (6 bases). There are 14 residues in the CDR3. With 6 bases removed from V and 1 base from J, the gap between germline ends came to 12 bases. Per the germline V gene, CDR1 is MNHEY and CDR2 is SMNVEV (reference sequence). CDR3: CASRQGSGNTEAFF. The CDR3 coding sequence is TGTGCCAGCAGACAGGGCTCCGGGAACACTGAAGCTTTCTTT.

J is TRBJ1-6 and V is TRBV4-2; 11 bases are shared with TRBD1. Trimming at V came to 3 bases and at J to 8 bases, leaving 6 bases not matched to a gene. CDR3 length equals 16 residues. Germline loops: CDR1 LGHNA, CDR2 YNFKEQ. CDR3 sequence reads: CASSQGTGGLDSPLHF. CDR3 coding DNA: TGTGCCAGCAGCCAGGGGACAGGGGGGTTGGATTCACCCCTCCACTTT.

This clone showed up just a few times. This chain links TRBV9 with TRBJ2-5; 10 bases map to TRBD1. J gave up 5 bases and V 3 bases, and 10 bases lay outside the gene matches. CDR3 size: 16 residues. Germline values: CDR1 SGDLS, CDR2 YYNGEE. CDR3 loop: CASSGPGTGDRETQYF. The CDR3 bases are TGTGCCAGCAGCGGCCCCGGGACAGGGGATAGGGAGACCCAGTACTTC.

This chain joins TRBV5-1 and TRBJ1-1; D perhaps matches TRBD1 (5 bases). The CDR3 length is 13 residues. CDR1 SGHRS and CDR2 YFSETQ come from the germline V gene. Trimming pared 6 bases from V and 1 base from J, leaving 10 bases between. The CDR3 protein is CASTGRANTEAFF. As DNA, the CDR3 is TGCGCCAGCACTGGCAGGGCGAACACTGAAGCTTTCTTT. Complete variable domain (other parts from reference TRBV5-1 and TRBJ1-1): KAGVTQTPRYLIKTRGQQVTLSCSPISGHRSVSWYQQTPGQGLQFLFEYFSETQRNKGNFPGRFSGRQFSNSRSEMNVSTLELGDSALYLCASTGRANTEAFFGQGTRLTVV.

V and J are TRBV10-3 and TRBJ2-3; D unresolved. CDR1 and CDR2 from the germline V gene are ENHRY and SYGVKD. With 2 bases removed from V and 4 bases from J, the gap between germline ends came to 7 bases. This CDR3 is built from 13 residues. The CDR3 DNA sequence: TGTGCCATCAGTGAGCTAGGTCCAGATACGCAGTATTTT. Encoded protein: CAISELGPDTQYF.

The chain combines TRBV24-1 with TRBJ1-2; D might be TRBD1 (5 bases). Germline-derived CDR1 and CDR2 are KGHDR and SFDVKD. Trimming took 7 bases from V and 6 from J, leaving 8 bases between them. This CDR3 is built from 11 residues. The CDR3 DNA is TGTGCCACCAGGGGGGGGGATGGCTACACCTTC. Its translation is CATRGGDGYTF.

J is TRBJ1-1 and V is TRBV9; D possibly corresponds to TRBD1 (5 bases). V lost 0 bases and J lost 0, with 9 bases in between. Germline values: CDR1 SGDLS, CDR2 YYNGEE. This CDR3 contains 15 residues. In DNA form, the CDR3 reads TGTGCCAGCAGCGTAGGTGGGGCCATGAACACTGAAGCTTTCTTT. It encodes CASSVGGAMNTEAFF.

J is TRBJ1-2 and V is TRBV5-1; no clear D gene. The CDR3 totals 14 residues. Trimming took 7 bases from V and 2 from J, leaving 15 bases between them. The germline gives CDR1 SGHRS, CDR2 YFSETQ. The CDR3 DNA reads TGCGCCAGCGCCCCCACCAGCGAGAACTATGGCTACACCTTC. Amino acid sequence: CASAPTSENYGYTF.

This clone was counted once. The chain recombines TRBV7-9 with TRBJ2-5; 7 nucleotides line up with TRBD2. CDR1 and CDR2 from the germline V gene are SEHNR and FQNEAQ (reference sequence). V lost 3 bases to trimming and J lost 5 bases; unmatched junction nucleotides: 12. The CDR3 is 16 residues long. For the CDR3, the DNA is TGTGCCAGCAGCTTTCGGGCAGGGAGGGATCCGGAGACCCAGTACTTC. Residues: CASSFRAGRDPETQYF. The complete variable domain, with remaining parts taken from reference TRBV7-9 and TRBJ2-5, reads DTGVSQNPRHKITKRGQNVTFRCDPISEHNRLYWYRQTLGQGPEFLTYFQNEAQLEKSRLLSDRFSAERPKGSFSTLEIQRTEQGDSAMYLCASSFRAGRDPETQYFGPGTRLLVL.

This chain connects TRBV6-6 to TRBJ1-2; no reliable D call. V lost 4 bases and J 6 bases, leaving 6 bases between the germline ends. The CDR3 spans 11 residues. The germline V gene has CDR1 MNHNY and CDR2 SVGAGI (reference sequence). The CDR3 loop is CASSLRDGYTF. The CDR3 DNA reads as TGTGCCAGCAGTTTGAGGGATGGCTACACCTTC.

The chain joins TRBV27 to TRBJ2-7; 8 bases fit TRBD2. The CDR3 covers 13 residues. Germline V gene sequence: CDR1 MNHEY, CDR2 SMNVEV (reference sequence). The V gene end was trimmed by 4 bases and the J gene end by 7 bases; junction bases not matched to a gene: 6. Here the CDR3 DNA reads TGTGCCAGCAGTTGGACCTTAGCGGGGGAGCAGTACTTC. Protein: CASSWTLAGEQYF.

This clone has just one count. The chain joins TRBV5-1 to TRBJ2-7; 7 positions match TRBD1. CDR1 and CDR2 from the germline V gene are SGHRS and YFSETQ. The CDR3 totals 13 residues. V lost 3 bases to trimming and J lost 2 bases; unmatched junction nucleotides: 2. The DNA for the CDR3 is TGCGCCAGCAGCTGGGACAGTACCTACGAGCAGTACTTC. Encoded protein: CASSWDSTYEQYF.